The clone carrying this T cell receptor beta chain appeared once. Its antigen is currently unknown. CDR1 and CDR2 (germline): SGHRS, YFSETQ. This CDR3 comprises 16 residues. The V end was cut by 4 bases, the J end by 3 bases, with 16 bases between. The sample originates from a study of regulatory T cells in long-lasting Graves disease. As for the study in general: The criterion for persistent Graves' disease was over 5 years of antithyroid drugs with positive TSH receptor antibodies.

Time point given: persistent/refractory GD, antithyroid drugs over 5 years with positive TRAb. The TCR library was made from RNA extracted from PBMCs. Combining iRepertoire HTBI primers with Arm-PCR of CDR3 regions, the authors built TCR beta libraries. MiXCR was run by TCRdb on the multiplex PCR reads, yielding one entry per CDR3 protein. Here the sample spans more than 650,000 distinct CDR3 sequences, about 32% being singletons. Study-level results: Persistent patients shared more public clonotypes (under 3,000) than newly diagnosed patients (approximately 1,000). The small sample size may have reduced accuracy. Repertoires from persistent disease leaned toward TRBV28, TRBJ1-2 and TRBJ2-5.

This TCR derives from a female donor with Graves disease. V usage is TRBV5-1 and J usage is TRBJ2-2; possible D gene TRBD1, 6 bases. The sample consisted of peripheral blood mononuclear cells (PBMCs), taken when the disease was refractory, from a patient treated with antithyroid drugs. This chain's CDR3 is CASSGGLQGYTGELFF. As DNA, the CDR3 is TGCGCCAGCAGCGGGGGCCTTCAGGGGTACACCGGGGAGCTGTTTTTT.